The 32 T cell receptor beta chains listed next were all sequenced from one sample in a study of shared clonotypes between healthy human individuals. This table comes from immunoSEQ multiplex PCR, and its TCRdb copy is limited to in-frame clones, with some not included. This sample carries roughly 2,500,000 clones, approximately 94% of them seen once, and the ten largest clones take about 0.39%. What was sequenced was naive CD4+ T cells from PBMCs. Subset denoted: CD45RA+ positively selected. These receptors were taken from a man aged 18 to 29 in good health. Some clones in this sample may be carry-over from other donors' samples.

This chain joins TRBV27 and TRBJ1-4; D ambiguous. V lost 3 bases and J lost 6, with 11 bases in between. This CDR3 comprises 14 residues. Looked up from germline, CDR1 is MNHEY and CDR2 is SMNVEV (reference sequence). The CDR3 protein is CASSFSPSYEKLFF. CDR3 DNA: TGTGCCAGCAGTTTTAGTCCCTCCTATGAAAAACTGTTTTTT.

With regard to this clone: Other DNA sequences in this specimen translate into the identical CDR3. The chain couples TRBV5-4 to TRBJ1-2; the D gene is possibly TRBD1 (6 bases). Germline V gene lookup returns CDR1 SGHNT and CDR2 YYREEE (reference sequence). The CDR3 runs 14 residues. The germline V and J ends were trimmed by 0 bases and 3 bases, with 9 bases remaining between them. CDR3 protein: CASSLGGRDYGYTF. In nucleotides, the CDR3 is TGTGCCAGCAGCTTGGGGGGGCGTGACTATGGCTACACCTTC.

This clone was detected once. The chain employs TRBV6-5 and TRBJ1-2, with 9 bases matching TRBD1. This CDR3 is 16 amino acids long. In germline, CDR1 is MNHEY, CDR2 SVGAGI. Trimming cost V 2 bases and J 4 bases; bases outside gene matches: 8. CDR3 protein: CASSYRDRDYRYGYTF. The CDR3 bases are TGTGCCAGCAGTTACCGGGACAGGGATTATCGCTATGGCTACACCTTC.

The rearrangement joins TRBV6-1 to TRBJ1-5, with 7 bases that match TRBD1. CDR3 size: 13 residues. CDR1 and CDR2 from the germline V gene are MNHNS and SASEGT. The junction had 2 bases not matched to a gene; V was cut back by 3 bases and J by 6 bases. The CDR3 nucleotides are TGTGCCAGCAGTGAGGACAGGTTTCAGCCCCAGCATTTT. It encodes CASSEDRFQPQHF.

This sequence joins TRBV7-3 and TRBJ2-3; 8 bases are shared with TRBD1. This CDR3 is built from 18 residues. V shed 0 bases, J shed 0 bases, and the junction held 8 bases outside the gene matches. CDR1 SGHTA and CDR2 FQGTGA come from the germline V gene. CDR3 region: CASSLTGTGGSSTDTQYF. The CDR3 nucleotides are TGTGCCAGCAGCTTAACCGGGACAGGTGGTTCTAGCACAGATACGCAGTATTTT.

The chain carries TRBV13 and TRBJ2-3; D may match TRBD1 or TRBD2 (5 bases each). CDR3 length equals 17 residues. Trimming shortened V by 8 bases and J by 0 bases, and 21 bases separated the two germline ends. The germline CDR1 and CDR2 sequences are PRHDT and FYEKMQ (reference sequence). The CDR3 region has the DNA TGTGCCAGCGGGGGTGAGGGTTTCCCGTATAGCACAGATACGCAGTATTTT. It encodes CASGGEGFPYSTDTQYF.

This clone was observed once. V gene TRBV5-1 combines with J gene TRBJ2-5; TRBD1 is a possible D gene (6 bases). Trimming removed 4 bases from V and 1 base from J, with 14 bases in between. CDR1 is SGHRS, CDR2 YFSETQ, per germline. The CDR3 has 15 residues. This chain's CDR3 is CASSETPQGQETQYF. The CDR3 nucleotides are TGCGCCAGCAGCGAAACCCCACAGGGCCAAGAGACCCAGTACTTC.

The chain recombines TRBV28 with TRBJ1-1; TRBD1 is a possible D gene (5 bases). CDR1 and CDR2 from the germline V gene are MDHEN and SYDVKM. V dropped 5 bases and J dropped 10 bases, with 14 bases sitting between them. CDR3 length: 12 residues. CDR3 nucleotides: TGTGCCAGCAGTCCACCCGGGGGGACAGCTTTCTTT. Protein: CASSPPGGTAFF.

The rearrangement joins TRBV6-6 to TRBJ2-1, with D unresolved. Germline V gene sequence: CDR1 MNHNY, CDR2 SVGAGI (reference sequence). The CDR3 consists of 14 residues. V was trimmed by 7 bases and J by 0 bases, leaving 10 bases between them. The CDR3 DNA follows: TGTGCCAGCACCGGCGAGAACTCCTACAATGAGCAGTTCTTC. It is translated as CASTGENSYNEQFF.

The V gene is TRBV28, the J gene TRBJ1-5, with D tentatively TRBD1 (6 bases). Looked up from germline, CDR1 is MDHEN and CDR2 is SYDVKM. This CDR3 comprises 14 residues. V lost 5 bases to trimming and J lost 6 bases, with 14 bases between them. The CDR3 bases are TGTGCCAGCAGTCGCACGGGGGCTCTTCAGCCCCAGCATTTT. It codes for CASSRTGALQPQHF.

This chain connects TRBV19 to TRBJ1-2, with 12 bases fitting TRBD1. The CDR3 loop spans 15 amino acids. V shed 4 bases, J shed 7 bases, and the junction held 7 bases outside the gene matches. Per germline, CDR1 LNHDA and CDR2 SQIVND (reference sequence). Here the CDR3 DNA reads TGTGCCAGTAGTACGGGACAGGGGGCTCGTGCTGGCTACACCTTC. Its protein product is CASSTGQGARAGYTF.

The table lists this clone with a count of one. This chain uses TRBV14 with TRBJ2-7, with unresolved D. There are 15 residues in the CDR3. Germline loops: CDR1 SGHDN, CDR2 FVKESK. The V end was cut by 0 bases, the J end by 3 bases, with 12 bases between. The CDR3 protein is CASSQEGGTRYEQYF. CDR3 bases: TGTGCCAGCAGCCAAGAGGGCGGCACCCGCTACGAGCAGTACTTC.

The J gene is TRBJ2-3, the V gene TRBV6-5; no definite D call. Trimming took off 6 bases at V and 1 base at J, with 8 bases between the two ends. Germline values: CDR1 MNHEY, CDR2 SVGAGI. CDR3 length: 13 residues. The CDR3: CASSQYRTDTQYF. The CDR3 bases are TGTGCCAGCAGCCAATACCGCACAGATACGCAGTATTTT.

V and J are TRBV9 and TRBJ2-1; TRBD1 matches 7 bases. Germline CDR1 and CDR2: SGDLS and YYNGEE. CDR3 size: 15 residues. V lost 1 base and J lost 5; bases outside the gene matches: 6. As DNA, the CDR3 is TGTGCCAGCAGCGTAAAAGGGGACAGACACAATGAGCAGTTCTTC. Encoded protein: CASSVKGDRHNEQFF.

The rearrangement joins TRBV28 to TRBJ1-5; 8 bases map to TRBD1. Germline assignment: CDR1 MDHEN and CDR2 SYDVKM. The ends lost 5 bases at V and 7 bases at J; junction bases unmatched: 10. The CDR3 length is 15 residues. This chain's CDR3 is CASSPTERTGQPQHF. In DNA, the CDR3 is TGTGCCAGCAGTCCCACAGAACGGACAGGGCAGCCCCAGCATTTT.

The chain couples TRBV5-6 to TRBJ1-1; D unresolved. CDR3 length: 16 amino acids. The V gene lost 0 bases and the J gene lost 0 bases, with 12 bases spanning the gap. In germline, CDR1 is SGHDT, CDR2 YYEEEE. The CDR3 spells CASSLGSRVVNTEAFF. In nucleotides, the CDR3 is TGTGCCAGCAGCTTGGGTTCGCGGGTTGTGAACACTGAAGCTTTCTTT.

The V and J genes are TRBV9 and TRBJ2-2; 7 bases are a match to TRBD2. With V trimmed by 5 bases and J by 0 bases, 4 bases remained unmatched. Looked up from germline, CDR1 is SGDLS and CDR2 is YYNGEE. CDR3 length equals 15 residues. CDR3 DNA: TGTGCCAGCAGGAGCGGGGTAGCGAACACCGGGGAGCTGTTTTTT. Translating it yields CASRSGVANTGELFF.

The chain employs TRBV7-9 and TRBJ2-3, with 9 bases identical to TRBD2. Unmatched junction bases numbered 17, after V lost 4 bases and J lost 3 bases. CDR1 is SEHNR, CDR2 FQNEAQ, per germline (reference sequence). CDR3 length: 19 amino acids. DNA for the CDR3: TGTGCCAGCAGCTCCATATACGCTCAATTTAGCGGGAGTACAGATACGCAGTATTTT. As protein: CASSSIYAQFSGSTDTQYF. The variable domain in full, with the rest retrieved from reference TRBV7-9 and TRBJ2-3, is DTGVSQNPRHKITKRGQNVTFRCDPISEHNRLYWYRQTLGQGPEFLTYFQNEAQLEKSRLLSDRFSAERPKGSFSTLEIQRTEQGDSAMYLCASSSIYAQFSGSTDTQYFGPGTRLTVL.

The CDR3, as DNA: TGCGCCAGCAGCCAAGATGACAGGGCGCCGCAGTACTTC. Translating gives CASSQDDRAPQYF. This chain joins TRBV4-1 and TRBJ2-7; 7 bases agree with TRBD1. The trim removed 0 bases at V and 9 bases at J, leaving 5 bases unmatched. Germline values: CDR1 MGHRA, CDR2 YSYEKL. This CDR3 has 13 amino acids.

The chain has TRBV12-5 and TRBJ2-1, with 9 positions matching TRBD2. Germline V gives CDR1 LGHNT, CDR2 FRNRAP. The CDR3 is made up of 15 amino acids. With V trimmed by 0 bases and J by 9 bases, 6 bases remained unmatched. The CDR3 spells CASGLVLGGRGEQFF. The CDR3 DNA sequence: TGTGCTAGTGGTTTGGTATTGGGCGGGAGGGGTGAGCAGTTCTTC.

V usage is TRBV29-1 and J usage is TRBJ2-3, with 8 bases matching TRBD2. The CDR3 spans 14 residues. Germline CDR1 reads SQVTM; CDR2 reads ANQGSEA. Trimming removed 6 bases from V and 4 bases from J; junction bases left unmatched: 9. The CDR3 region is CSVVGRDSADTQYF. The CDR3 DNA follows: TGCAGCGTCGTCGGGAGGGATAGCGCAGATACGCAGTATTTT.

A remark on this clone: The sample holds other DNA sequences that translate to the same CDR3. This chain connects TRBV28 to TRBJ2-3, with D perhaps TRBD2 (6 bases). V was clipped by 6 bases and J by 1 base, with 14 bases between them. The V gene's germline CDR1 is MDHEN and CDR2 SYDVKM. This CDR3 region has 15 residues. The CDR3, as DNA: TGTGCCAGCAGGGGTTCCGGAGGGCGCACAGATACGCAGTATTTT. The encoded protein is CASRGSGGRTDTQYF.

This chain joins TRBV5-4 and TRBJ2-7; 8 nucleotides agree with TRBD2. The CDR3 loop spans 15 amino acids. Germline V gives CDR1 SGHNT, CDR2 YYREEE (reference sequence). The trim removed 6 bases at V and 2 bases at J, leaving 10 bases unmatched. The CDR3 nucleotides are TGTGCCAGCACCAACGGGGGTAGCGGGGCCTACGAGCAGTACTTC. Translated, it gives CASTNGGSGAYEQYF.

The V gene is TRBV5-4, the J gene TRBJ2-4; 11 nucleotides align to TRBD1. The ends lost 1 base at V and 6 bases at J; junction bases unmatched: 3. The CDR3 covers 15 residues. Germline assignment: CDR1 SGHNT and CDR2 YYREEE (reference sequence). This CDR3 reads CASSLQGQGGNIQYF. The CDR3 nucleotides are TGTGCCAGCAGCTTGCAGGGACAGGGGGGAAACATTCAGTACTTC.

The chain joins TRBV28 to TRBJ2-7; the match to TRBD2 covers 10 bases. Germline-derived CDR1 and CDR2 are MDHEN and SYDVKM. There are 18 residues in the CDR3. V shed 4 bases, J shed 0 bases, and the junction held 12 bases outside the gene matches. The CDR3 loop is CASSSIIGLADFSYEQYF. Written as DNA, the CDR3 is TGTGCCAGCAGTTCAATAATAGGACTAGCGGACTTCTCCTACGAGCAGTACTTC.

V usage is TRBV29-1 and J usage is TRBJ2-2; D unclear. Looked up from germline, CDR1 is SQVTM and CDR2 is ANQGSEA. Trimming pared 2 bases from V and 1 base from J, leaving 14 bases between. The CDR3 contains 16 residues. CDR3 bases: TGCAGCGTTGAAACACCGGGTCTCAAGAACACCGGGGAGCTGTTTTTT. Translating it yields CSVETPGLKNTGELFF.

The rearrangement joins TRBV5-4 to TRBJ1-3; D perhaps matches TRBD1 (5 bases). The CDR3 is 15 residues long. V lost 3 bases and J lost 6, with 16 bases in between. Germline lookup yields CDR1 SGHNT and CDR2 YYREEE (reference sequence). The CDR3 nucleotides are TGTGCCAGCAGCTCCCCCTTGGAGGGACCAAACACCATATATTTT. Protein: CASSSPLEGPNTIYF.

The V and J genes are TRBV6-1 and TRBJ1-5; maybe TRBD1 (5 bases). Looked up from germline, CDR1 is MNHNS and CDR2 is SASEGT. Trimming removed 8 bases at V and 2 bases at J, with 16 bases between. The CDR3 spans 15 residues. The CDR3 nucleotides are TGTGCCAGCGGATGGGGGGGGATTGGCAATCAGCCCCAGCATTTT. The encoded protein is CASGWGGIGNQPQHF.

The chain couples TRBV10-3 to TRBJ2-1, with D possibly TRBD1 on 6 matching bases. Trimming stripped 0 bases from V and 0 bases from J, with 9 bases between. CDR3 size: 16 residues. Germline V gives CDR1 ENHRY, CDR2 SYGVKD. CDR3 sequence: CAISESTGSSYNEQFF. The CDR3 DNA sequence: TGTGCCATCAGTGAGTCGACAGGCAGCTCCTACAATGAGCAGTTCTTC.

The V and J genes are TRBV11-2 and TRBJ1-1; 11 nucleotides agree with TRBD1. Germline trimming cut 3 bases from V and 7 bases from J; bases unmatched to any gene: 10. The CDR3 covers 16 residues. CDR1 is SGHAT, CDR2 FQNNGV, per germline. CDR3: CASSFLLGQGVGEAFF. The CDR3 nucleotides read TGTGCCAGCAGCTTTTTATTGGGACAGGGGGTGGGTGAAGCTTTCTTT.

The genes are TRBV7-6 and TRBJ2-3; D is ambiguous. Trimming pared 5 bases from V and 8 bases from J, leaving 14 bases between. The germline V gene encodes CDR1 SGHVS and CDR2 FNYEAQ. The CDR3 spans 13 residues. The CDR3 here is CASSPSPLATQYF. CDR3 sequence (DNA): TGTGCCAGCAGCCCCTCACCTTTGGCTACGCAGTATTTT.

The chain recombines TRBV2 with TRBJ2-5; TRBD1 matches 7 bases. The CDR3 is made up of 14 amino acids. Trimming took 7 bases from V and 6 from J; bases not matched to a gene: 11. The V gene's germline CDR1 is SNHLY and CDR2 FYNNEI. CDR3: CASNPDRTAQTQYF. In nucleotides, the CDR3 is TGTGCCAGCAATCCGGACAGGACGGCCCAGACCCAGTACTTC. Full variable domain (rest looked up from reference TRBV2 and TRBJ2-5): EPEVTQTPSHQVTQMGQEVILRCVPISNHLYFYWYRQILGQKVEFLVSFYNNEISEKSEIFDDQFSVERPDGSNFTLKIRSTKLEDSAMYFCASNPDRTAQTQYFGPGTRLLVL.